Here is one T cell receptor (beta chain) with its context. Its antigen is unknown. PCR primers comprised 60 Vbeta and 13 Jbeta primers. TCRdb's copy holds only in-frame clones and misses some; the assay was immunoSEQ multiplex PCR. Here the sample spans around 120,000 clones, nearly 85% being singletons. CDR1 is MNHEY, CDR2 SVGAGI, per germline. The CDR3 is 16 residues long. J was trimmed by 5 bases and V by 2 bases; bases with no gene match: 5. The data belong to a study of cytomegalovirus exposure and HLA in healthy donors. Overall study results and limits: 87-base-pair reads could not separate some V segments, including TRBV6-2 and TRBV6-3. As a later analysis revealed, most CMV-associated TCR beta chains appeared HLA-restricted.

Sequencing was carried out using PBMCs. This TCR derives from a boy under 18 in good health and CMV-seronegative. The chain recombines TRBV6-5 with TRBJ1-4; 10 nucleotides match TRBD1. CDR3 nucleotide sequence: TGTGCCAGCAGTTACCGAAGGGGACAGGGGAATGAAAAACTGTTTTTT. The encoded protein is CASSYRRGQGNEKLFF.